Sequencing of this T cell receptor beta chain was carried out in a study of blood T cell repertoires in COVID-19. Study summary: Sources were T cells, B-cell-depleted T cells, or PBMCs; the material itself was cDNA or gDNA.

Germline lookup yields CDR1 MNHEY and CDR2 SVGAGI. Trimming stripped 2 bases from V and 2 bases from J, with 7 bases between. The CDR3 sequence is 14 residues long. This table comes from immunoSEQ multiplex PCR, and its TCRdb copy is limited to in-frame clones, with some not included. This table holds 200,000 or so clones, roughly 80% found once. This TCR derives from a human donor in a cohort sampled during active COVID-19. What was sequenced was peripheral blood. The V gene is TRBV6-5, the J gene TRBJ2-1, with D perhaps TRBD2 (6 bases). The DNA for the CDR3 is TGTGCCAGCAGTTACACTAGCCCCTACAATGAGCAGTTCTTC. It encodes CASSYTSPYNEQFF.